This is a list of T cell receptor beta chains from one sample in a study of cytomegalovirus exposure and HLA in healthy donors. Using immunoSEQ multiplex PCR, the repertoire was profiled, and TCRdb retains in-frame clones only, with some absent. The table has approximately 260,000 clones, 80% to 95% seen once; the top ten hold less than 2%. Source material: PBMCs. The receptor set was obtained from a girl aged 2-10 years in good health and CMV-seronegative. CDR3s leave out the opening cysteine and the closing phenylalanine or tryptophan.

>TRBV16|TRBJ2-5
ASSQSPPRGGKWTQY
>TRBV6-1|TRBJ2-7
ASSEHGLAFPYEQY
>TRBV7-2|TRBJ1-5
ASSVFTGLNQPQH
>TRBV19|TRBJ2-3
ASSILLTSGGADTQY
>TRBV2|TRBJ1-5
ASSEQGANQPQH
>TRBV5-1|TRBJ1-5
ASSLPTYRGRDQPQH
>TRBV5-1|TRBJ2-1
ASSGWLAGNYNEQF
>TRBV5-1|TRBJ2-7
ASSLDGQGYEQY
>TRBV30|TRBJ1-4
AWTPGVRSEKLF
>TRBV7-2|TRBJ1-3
ASSWGGGNTIY
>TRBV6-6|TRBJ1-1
ASSLGATEAF
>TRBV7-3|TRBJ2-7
ASSVLDNEKTYEQY
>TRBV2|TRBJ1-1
ASRYRDSQTTEAF
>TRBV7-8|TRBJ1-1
ASSAPQGGNTEAF
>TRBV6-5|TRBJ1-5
ASSRDSQGNQPQH
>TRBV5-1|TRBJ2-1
ASSVLAGNEQF
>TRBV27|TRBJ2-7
ASRLTTSGTPYEQY
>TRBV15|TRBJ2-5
ATSRDIQETQY
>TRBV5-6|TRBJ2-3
ASRLLAALLPDTQY
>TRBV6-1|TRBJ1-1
ASTSQPTNTEAF
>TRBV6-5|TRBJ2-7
ASSQTGSSYEQY
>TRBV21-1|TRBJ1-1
ASSKGNGTGGVGAEAF